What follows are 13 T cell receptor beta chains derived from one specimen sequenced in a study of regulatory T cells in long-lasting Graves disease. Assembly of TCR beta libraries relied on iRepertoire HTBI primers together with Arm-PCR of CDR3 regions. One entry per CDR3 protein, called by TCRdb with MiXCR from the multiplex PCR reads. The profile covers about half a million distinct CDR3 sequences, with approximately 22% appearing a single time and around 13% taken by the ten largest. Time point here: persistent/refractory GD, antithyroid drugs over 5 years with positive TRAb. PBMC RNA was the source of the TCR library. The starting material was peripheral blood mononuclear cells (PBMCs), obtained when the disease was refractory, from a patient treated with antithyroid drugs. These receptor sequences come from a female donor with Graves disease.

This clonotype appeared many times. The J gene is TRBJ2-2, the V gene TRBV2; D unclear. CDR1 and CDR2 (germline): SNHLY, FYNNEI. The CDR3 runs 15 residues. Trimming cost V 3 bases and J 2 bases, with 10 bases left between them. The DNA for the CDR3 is TGTGCCAGCAGTGACCTTGGGCGTAACACCGGGGAGCTGTTTTTT. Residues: CASSDLGRNTGELFF. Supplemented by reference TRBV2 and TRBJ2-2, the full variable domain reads EPEVTQTPSHQVTQMGQEVILRCVPISNHLYFYWYRQILGQKVEFLVSFYNNEISEKSEIFDDQFSVERPDGSNFTLKIRSTKLEDSAMYFCASSDLGRNTGELFFGEGSRLTVL.

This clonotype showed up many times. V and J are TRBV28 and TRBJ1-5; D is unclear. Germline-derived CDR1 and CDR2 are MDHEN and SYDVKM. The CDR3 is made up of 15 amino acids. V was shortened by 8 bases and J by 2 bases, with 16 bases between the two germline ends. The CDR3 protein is CASAAHGDGNQPQHF. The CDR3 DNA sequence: TGTGCCAGCGCGGCTCATGGGGATGGCAATCAGCCCCAGCATTTT. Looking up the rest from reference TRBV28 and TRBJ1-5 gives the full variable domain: DVKVTQSSRYLVKRTGEKVFLECVQDMDHENMFWYRQDPGLGLRLIYFSYDVKMKEKGDIPEGYSVSREKKERFSLILESASTNQTSMYLCASAAHGDGNQPQHFGDGTRLSIL.

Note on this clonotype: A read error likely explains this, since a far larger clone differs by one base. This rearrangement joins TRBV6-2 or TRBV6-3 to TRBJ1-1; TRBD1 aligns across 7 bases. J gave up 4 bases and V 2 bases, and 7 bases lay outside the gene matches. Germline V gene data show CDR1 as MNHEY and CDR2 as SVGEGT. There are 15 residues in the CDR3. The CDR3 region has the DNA TGTGCCAGCAGTTACCGCGGGGCAGGGGGCACTGAAGCTTTCTTT. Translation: CASSYRGAGGTEAFF.

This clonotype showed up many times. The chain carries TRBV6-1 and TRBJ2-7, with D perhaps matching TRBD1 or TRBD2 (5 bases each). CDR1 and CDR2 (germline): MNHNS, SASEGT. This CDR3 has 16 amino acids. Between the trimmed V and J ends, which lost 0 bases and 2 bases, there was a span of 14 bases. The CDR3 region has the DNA TGTGCCAGCAGTGAAGCGAGGTTGGGGGATGCCTACGAGCAGTACTTC. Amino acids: CASSEARLGDAYEQYF.

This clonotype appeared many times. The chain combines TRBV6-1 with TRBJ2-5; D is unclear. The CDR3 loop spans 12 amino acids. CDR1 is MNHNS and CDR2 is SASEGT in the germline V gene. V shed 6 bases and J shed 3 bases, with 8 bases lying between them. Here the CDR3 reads CASRRTEETQYF. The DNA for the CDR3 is TGTGCCAGCAGACGGACGGAAGAGACCCAGTACTTC.

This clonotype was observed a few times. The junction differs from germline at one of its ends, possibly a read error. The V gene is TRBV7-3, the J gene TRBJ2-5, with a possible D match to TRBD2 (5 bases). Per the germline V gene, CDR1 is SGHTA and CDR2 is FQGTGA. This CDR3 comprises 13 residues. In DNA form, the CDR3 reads TGTGCCAGCAGCTTAGAGGGCCAAGGGACCCAGTACTTC. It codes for CASSLEGQGTQYF. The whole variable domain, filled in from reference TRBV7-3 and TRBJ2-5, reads GAGVSQTPSNKVTEKGKYVELRCDPISGHTALYWYRQSLGQGPEFLIYFQGTGAADDSGLPNDRFFAVRPEGSVSTLKIQRTERGDSAVYLCASSLEGQGTQYFGPGTRLLVL.

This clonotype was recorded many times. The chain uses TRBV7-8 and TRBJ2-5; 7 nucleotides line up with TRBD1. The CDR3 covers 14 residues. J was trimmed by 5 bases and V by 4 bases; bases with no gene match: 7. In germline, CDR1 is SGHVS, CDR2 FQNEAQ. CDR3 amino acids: CASSYLQGTETQYF. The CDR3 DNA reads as TGTGCCAGCAGCTACTTACAGGGGACCGAGACCCAGTACTTC.

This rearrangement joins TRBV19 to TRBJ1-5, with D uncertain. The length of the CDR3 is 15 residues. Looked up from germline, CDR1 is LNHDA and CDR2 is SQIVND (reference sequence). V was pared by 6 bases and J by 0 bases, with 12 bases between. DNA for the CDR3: TGTGCCAGTAGCCCTGACGTCTATAGCAATCAGCCCCAGCATTTT. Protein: CASSPDVYSNQPQHF.

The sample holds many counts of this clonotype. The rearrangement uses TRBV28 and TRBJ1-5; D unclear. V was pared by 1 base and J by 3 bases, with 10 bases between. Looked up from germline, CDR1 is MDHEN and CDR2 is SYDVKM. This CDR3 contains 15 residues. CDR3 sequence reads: CASSLFDKLNQPQHF. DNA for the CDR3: TGTGCCAGCAGTTTATTTGACAAACTCAATCAGCCCCAGCATTTT.

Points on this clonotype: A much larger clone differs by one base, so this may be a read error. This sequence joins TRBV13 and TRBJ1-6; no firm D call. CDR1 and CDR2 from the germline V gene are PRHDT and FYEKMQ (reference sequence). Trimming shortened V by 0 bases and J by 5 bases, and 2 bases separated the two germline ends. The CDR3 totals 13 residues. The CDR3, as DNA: TGTGCCAGCAGCTTAGGAAATAATTCACCCCTCCACTTT. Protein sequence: CASSLGNNSPLHF.

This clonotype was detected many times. Here the CDR3 DNA reads TGTGCCAGCAGCTCGAGAACGGAAGAGACCCAGTACTTC. Translating gives CASSSRTEETQYF. The V gene is TRBV11-2, the J gene TRBJ2-5, with D hard to call. V dropped 4 bases and J dropped 3 bases, with 9 bases sitting between them. The CDR3 extends over 13 amino acids. Germline CDR1 and CDR2: SGHAT and FQNNGV.

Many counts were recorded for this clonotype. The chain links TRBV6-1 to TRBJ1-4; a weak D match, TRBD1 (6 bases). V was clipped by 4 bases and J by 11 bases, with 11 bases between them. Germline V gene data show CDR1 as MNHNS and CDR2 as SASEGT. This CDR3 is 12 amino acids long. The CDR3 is CASSADSRKLFF. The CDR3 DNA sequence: TGTGCCAGCAGTGCGGACAGTCGGAAACTGTTTTTT.

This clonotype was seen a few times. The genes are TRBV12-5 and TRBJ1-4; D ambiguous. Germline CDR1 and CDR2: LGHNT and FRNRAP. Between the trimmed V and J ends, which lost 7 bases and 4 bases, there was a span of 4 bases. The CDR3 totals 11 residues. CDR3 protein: CASAHNEKLFF. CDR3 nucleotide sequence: TGTGCTAGTGCCCATAATGAAAAACTGTTTTTT.